The sample holds a few counts of the clone carrying this T cell receptor beta chain. This entry is derived from a study of T cells in Graves' hyperthyroidism and ophthalmopathy. Trimming removed 4 bases from V and 3 bases from J; junction bases left unmatched: 9. This CDR3 comprises 16 residues. The germline V gene encodes CDR1 MNHEY and CDR2 SMNVEV (reference sequence). Regions amplified from RNA transcripts were the TCR beta CDR3 regions. First-round RT-PCR of the TCR CDR3 relied on the HTBI primer set. TCRdb fed the multiplex PCR reads into MiXCR, producing one record per CDR3 protein. The sample has approximately 420,000 distinct CDR3 sequences; under 15% are singletons.

The gene calls are TRBV27 and TRBJ1-5; the match to TRBD1 covers 7 bases. The sequenced sample was blood. The TCR originated in a woman aged 25 to 45 with Graves' hyperthyroidism. The CDR3: CASSSRAGGINQPQHF. The CDR3 bases are TGTGCCAGCAGTTCTCGAGCAGGGGGTATCAATCAGCCCCAGCATTTT.